The T cell receptor beta chain under discussion was sequenced for a study of radiation and T cells in renal cell carcinoma. Time point denoted: baseline pretreatment blood. Treatment of the sample: 15 Gy SBRT to primary tumor, nephrectomy 4 weeks later. The tumor was a clear cell renal cell carcinoma. TCRdb keeps only in-frame clones here, not all; method: immunoSEQ multiplex PCR. The sample holds about 140,000 clones, 70% to 90% seen once. CDR1 is MGHRA, CDR2 YSYEKL, per germline. The CDR3 spans 16 residues. With 3 bases clipped from V and 7 bases from J, the junction kept 14 bases outside the gene matches.

The origin of this receptor is a woman aged 45 to 65 with renal cell carcinoma. This specimen was blood, taken from a patient whose treatment included radiotherapy and nephrectomy. The rearrangement uses TRBV4-1 and TRBJ1-2; 7 bases are a match to TRBD1. The DNA for the CDR3 is TGCGCCAGCAGCCACCCCGACAGGGACACTCTATTTGGCTACACCTTC. Protein: CASSHPDRDTLFGYTF.